This T cell receptor beta chain was identified during a study of beta chain features in type 1 diabetes (dated by TCRdb to 2016 to 2019). For context, the study as a whole: Patients and healthy donors did not differ in mean age, gender distribution, total cell number or subset yield. In the study, TCRB repertoires of sorted circulating CD4+ T cell subsets from recently diagnosed type 1 diabetes patients were compared with those of matched healthy donors. A total of about 99,000,000 sorted cells were examined across all samples, and RNA yield correlated strongly with the number of cells per subset. Whereas all 30 or so donors provided naive and central memory subsets, regulatory and stem cell-like memory subsets were isolated from just 8 patients and about 8 healthy donors.

V lost 6 bases and J lost 2 bases, and the count of bases not matched to a germline gene is 7. The CDR3 contains 15 residues, cysteine and phenylalanine counted. Left in the record is the CDR3 DNA by itself, 45 bases read in frame from the first base. Per the germline V gene, SGHRS is the CDR1 and YFSETQ is the CDR2. From each donor, a single peripheral blood sample of 100 to 150 mL on average was drawn into heparinised tubes. A BD FACSAria II and a panel including CD45RO, CCR7, CD25, CD127, CD95 and CD27 were used to sort naive, central memory, regulatory and stem cell-like memory CD4+ T cells. All sorted populations exceeded 95% purity. PBMCs were isolated right away by Lymphoprep density gradient centrifugation and were stained directly, without culture. So that batch effects would be minimized, each experiment stained and sorted samples in pairs, pairing one healthy donor with one patient. The High Capacity cDNA Reverse Transcription Kit was used to reverse transcribe all of the isolated RNA, meaning that expressed TCRB transcripts were what got sequenced. Deep immunoSEQ sequencing was performed on naive, central memory and regulatory T cell samples, with an average of roughly 3.5 million total reads per sample. After sorted cells were lysed in RLT buffer, RNA was extracted with DNase-treated RNeasy Micro or Mini kits, with the choice depending on cell number. To prevent cross-contamination, every cell subset was processed on its own, while patient and healthy donor samples were processed together. Using the immunoSEQ multiplex PCR, TCRB sequences were amplified from cDNA into 87-bp fragments spanning the CDR3 region. Amplicons were sequenced on the Illumina HiSeq platform. Turning to the authors' computational methods: PCR bias was computationally corrected using synthetic template baselines, reads within Hamming distance 2 were collapsed, and singletons that could not be merged were discarded. Reads were aligned against IMGT to assign V, D and J genes, CDR3 length and insertions or deletions at six rearrangement sites. Clonotype counts were normalized to sorted cell number within each subset before computing true diversity and Gini coefficients with the tcR R package. The overlap coefficient, calculated on TCRB nucleotide sequences, was used to quantify repertoire sharing. TCRdb limited this immuneACCESS table to in-frame rearrangements with V and J called. A share of clones is missing; checked studies link under half to unresolved V genes, and the rest is unexplained. V and J calls and clone size come straight from that table; D and trimming were deduced from the DNA. The sample contains around 140,000 clones, 9% of them found a single time. The ten largest account for around 0.75% of the sample.

In this sample, this clone turned up a few times. The clone's antigen remains unknown. The input lacks base qualities; no much larger clone sits a single base away. Results and caveats for the whole study, not just this receptor: Because the HLA sub-analyses included only small numbers of individuals, any influence of HLA type on TCRB rearrangement was left unresolved. Shorter templates might have been favored by PCR, but patient and control samples were amplified and corrected together, so both groups would have been affected equally by any skew. Naive, central memory and regulatory TCRB repertoires appeared to be more similar among patients than among healthy donors. Patients with type 1 diabetes made fewer insertions and deleted more nucleotides at VDJ recombination sites, implying thymic rearrangement abnormalities. Because cDNA rather than genomic DNA was sequenced, highly expressing activated cells could have been over-represented, although no difference in activation and CD3 levels was found between groups. Type 1 diabetes patients showed a moderate but significant shortening of TCRB CDR3 length in all four CD4+ subsets.

This receptor was taken from a man aged 25 to 40 with type 1 diabetes. The rearranged segments are TRBV5-1 and TRBJ2-3; the junction holds 9 bases that match TRBD2. The sample comprised central memory CD4+ T cells from blood. In nucleotide form, the sequence is TGCGCCAGCACCCCCCCTAGCGGGGTCACAGATACGCAGTATTTT. This is translated as CASTPPSGVTDTQYF.